Each of the 30 T cell receptor beta chains below was sequenced from the same sample in a study of control samples from healthy donors and cancer patients. The assay was immunoSEQ multiplex PCR, and TCRdb's table has in-frame clones only and misses some. The sample carries around 130,000 clones, roughly nine tenths recorded once. Sequencing used PBMCs. These receptors came from a man aged 45-65 years with head and neck cancer.

The CDR3: CASSYLGTVQETQYF. The CDR3 DNA is TGTGCCAGCAGTTACCTCGGGACAGTCCAAGAGACCCAGTACTTC. V and J are TRBV6-5 and TRBJ2-5; 7 nucleotides match TRBD1. V shed 2 bases, J shed 1 base, and the junction held 4 bases outside the gene matches. Germline CDR1 reads MNHEY; CDR2 reads SVGAGI. This CDR3 is built from 15 residues.

This clone was observed a handful of times. The J gene is TRBJ2-3, the V gene TRBV2; no definite D call. This CDR3 spans 14 amino acids. Deletions cut 3 bases from V and 0 bases from J, with 7 bases between. Germline loops: CDR1 SNHLY, CDR2 FYNNEI. In nucleotides, the CDR3 is TGTGCCAGCAGTGAGGGCGGTAGCACAGATACGCAGTATTTT. This codes for CASSEGGSTDTQYF.

A word on this clone: The sample has other DNA sequences that encode this CDR3 too. V and J are TRBV9 and TRBJ1-2; D not certain. V was cut by 0 bases and J by 4 bases, with 10 bases left in between. The CDR3 is 14 residues long. In germline, CDR1 is SGDLS, CDR2 YYNGEE. This CDR3 is CASSVDGEGYGYTF. In nucleotides, the CDR3 is TGTGCCAGCAGCGTAGACGGGGAGGGCTATGGCTACACCTTC.

This chain links TRBV18 with TRBJ1-6; 8 bases map to TRBD1. The CDR3 sequence is 15 residues long. Trimming cost V 1 base and J 6 bases; bases outside gene matches: 2. In germline, CDR1 is KGHSH, CDR2 LQKENI. The CDR3 is CASSPRDRSNSPLHF. CDR3 coding DNA: TGTGCCAGCTCACCACGGGACAGGTCTAATTCACCCCTCCACTTT.

J is TRBJ1-6 and V is TRBV5-4, with no clear D. V lost 5 bases and J 16 bases, leaving 16 bases between the germline ends. Per the germline V gene, CDR1 is SGHNT and CDR2 is YYREEE (reference sequence). The CDR3 is 12 amino acids. Here the CDR3 reads CASRKLPVPLHF. CDR3 DNA: TGTGCCAGCAGGAAACTTCCCGTTCCTCTCCACTTT.

The rearrangement links TRBV28 to TRBJ1-6; D is possibly TRBD1 (5 bases). V dropped 4 bases and J dropped 0 bases, with 13 bases sitting between them. Germline CDR1 MDHEN, CDR2 SYDVKM. The CDR3 totals 17 residues. CDR3 DNA: TGTGCCAGCAGTTCAAGGGACCGGGGCTCCTATAATTCACCCCTCCACTTT. The encoded protein is CASSSRDRGSYNSPLHF.

This chain connects TRBV7-8 to TRBJ1-5; TRBD1 matches 9 bases. Germline V gene data show CDR1 as SGHVS and CDR2 as FQNEAQ. J lost 9 bases, V lost 5 bases, and 8 bases had no gene match. The CDR3 is made up of 14 amino acids. Written as DNA, the CDR3 is TGTGCCAGCAGCACGGGACAGGGTCTGGGGCCCCAGCATTTT. Protein product: CASSTGQGLGPQHF. Based on the CDR3 plus reference TRBV7-8 and TRBJ1-5, the full variable domain is GAGVSQSPRYKVAKRGQDVALRCDPISGHVSLFWYQQALGQGPEFLTYFQNEAQLDKSGLPSDRFFAERPEGSVSTLKIQRTQQEDSAVYLCASSTGQGLGPQHFGDGTRLSIL.

The V and J genes are TRBV24-1 and TRBJ2-3; 9 nucleotides line up with TRBD2. The CDR3 runs 14 residues. With V trimmed by 8 bases and J by 1 base, 3 bases remained unmatched. CDR1 is KGHDR and CDR2 is SFDVKD in the germline V gene. CDR3 nucleotide sequence: TGTGCCACCATGTTAGCGGGAGGCACAGATACGCAGTATTTT. It codes for CATMLAGGTDTQYF.

The V gene is TRBV19, the J gene TRBJ1-1; 7 bases fit TRBD1. Germline trimming cut 5 bases from V and 8 bases from J; bases unmatched to any gene: 5. The CDR3 loop spans 12 amino acids. In germline, CDR1 is LNHDA, CDR2 SQIVND (reference sequence). This CDR3 is CASSFLTGEAFF. CDR3 in DNA: TGTGCCAGTAGTTTCTTGACAGGGGAAGCTTTCTTT.

This chain joins TRBV7-9 and TRBJ2-2; D may be TRBD1 (6 bases). Per germline, CDR1 SEHNR and CDR2 FQNEAQ (reference sequence). There are 14 residues in the CDR3. The V and J ends lost 4 bases and 1 base respectively, with 7 bases between them. CDR3 amino acids: CASSSGQNTGELFF. CDR3 sequence (DNA): TGTGCCAGCAGCTCGGGACAGAACACCGGGGAGCTGTTTTTT.

CDR3 sequence (DNA): TGTGCCAGTAGCTCCGGGACATCCCCAAATCAGCCCCAGCATTTT. Protein sequence: CASSSGTSPNQPQHF. The genes are TRBV19 and TRBJ1-5; D might be TRBD1 (6 bases). This CDR3 comprises 15 residues. Per germline, CDR1 LNHDA and CDR2 SQIVND (reference sequence). Between the trimmed V and J ends, which lost 6 bases and 4 bases, there was a span of 16 bases. Full variable domain (rest looked up from reference TRBV19 and TRBJ1-5): DGGITQSPKYLFRKEGQNVTLSCEQNLNHDAMYWYRQDPGQGLRLIYYSQIVNDFQKGDIAEGYSVSREKKESFPLTVTSAQKNPTAFYLCASSSGTSPNQPQHFGDGTRLSIL.

This clone was seen only once. V is TRBV4-1 and J is TRBJ2-3; 8 bases fit TRBD2. Germline V CDR1 and CDR2: MGHRA, YSYEKL. The CDR3 contains 19 residues. With 4 bases clipped from V and 0 bases from J, the junction kept 15 bases outside the gene matches. CDR3 DNA: TGCGCCAGCAGCCGGACGGTAGGGACTAGGAGGCCTAGCACAGATACGCAGTATTTT. Protein: CASSRTVGTRRPSTDTQYF.

The chain carries TRBV11-2 and TRBJ2-3, with 9 bases matching TRBD1. Trimming took 1 base from V and 7 from J; bases not matched to a gene: 6. CDR3 length equals 15 residues. Germline V gene data show CDR1 as SGHAT and CDR2 as FQNNGV. CDR3 amino acids: CASSLGRGQGHTQYF. The CDR3 DNA sequence: TGTGCCAGCAGCTTAGGGCGGGGACAGGGTCATACGCAGTATTTT. The whole variable domain, remainder taken from reference TRBV11-2 and TRBJ2-3, is EAGVAQSPRYKIIEKRQSVAFWCNPISGHATLYWYQQILGQGPKLLIQFQNNGVVDDSQLPKDRFSAERLKGVDSTLKIQPAKLEDSAVYLCASSLGRGQGHTQYFGPGTRLTVL.

The gene calls are TRBV7-9 and TRBJ2-5; D gene ambiguous. The CDR3 is 15 residues long. Germline CDR1 SEHNR, CDR2 FQNEAQ (reference sequence). Trimming stripped 4 bases from V and 5 bases from J, with 17 bases between. The CDR3 is CASSSSNTPGETQYF. The CDR3 DNA reads as TGTGCCAGCAGCTCCTCGAATACCCCTGGGGAGACCCAGTACTTC. The whole variable domain, filled in from reference TRBV7-9 and TRBJ2-5, reads DTGVSQNPRHKITKRGQNVTFRCDPISEHNRLYWYRQTLGQGPEFLTYFQNEAQLEKSRLLSDRFSAERPKGSFSTLEIQRTEQGDSAMYLCASSSSNTPGETQYFGPGTRLLVL.

The chain couples TRBV30 to TRBJ1-4; 9 bases fit TRBD1. Trimming took 3 bases from V and 6 from J; bases not matched to a gene: 14. The germline CDR1 and CDR2 sequences are GTSNPN and SVGIG (reference sequence). This CDR3 is built from 17 residues. DNA of the CDR3: TGTGCCTGGAGCGGAGGGGTCGACAGGGGGGGTGATGAAAAACTGTTTTTT. Protein sequence: CAWSGGVDRGGDEKLFF. The full variable domain, with the rest looked up from reference TRBV30 and TRBJ1-4, is SQTIHQWPATLVQPVGSPLSLECTVEGTSNPNLYWYRQAAGRGLQLLFYSVGIGQISSEVPQNLSASRPQDRQFILSSKKLLLSDSGFYLCAWSGGVDRGGDEKLFFGSGTQLSVL.

The genes are TRBV7-3 and TRBJ2-7; 9 nucleotides agree with TRBD1. V was pared by 5 bases and J by 0 bases, with 8 bases of the junction left unmatched. The CDR3 runs 16 residues. Germline V gene sequence: CDR1 SGHTA, CDR2 FQGTGA. The CDR3 loop reads CASSPTRDRASYEQYF. CDR3 DNA sequence: TGTGCCAGCAGCCCGACGCGGGACAGGGCCTCCTACGAGCAGTACTTC.

This clone was seen just once. The chain recombines TRBV18 with TRBJ1-1; 9 nucleotides line up with TRBD1. There are 14 residues in the CDR3. Looked up from germline, CDR1 is KGHSH and CDR2 is LQKENI. The V gene end was trimmed by 6 bases and the J gene end by 4 bases; junction bases not matched to a gene: 6. CDR3 sequence reads: CASSPRQGGTEAFF. DNA of the CDR3: TGTGCCAGCTCCCCAAGACAGGGGGGCACTGAAGCTTTCTTT.

This chain joins TRBV6-5 and TRBJ2-7; D may correspond to TRBD1 or TRBD2 (5 bases each). Germline CDR1 is MNHEY and CDR2 is SVGAGI. There are 14 residues in the CDR3. V lost 2 bases and J lost 3, with 11 bases in between. In DNA, the CDR3 is TGTGCCAGCAGTTACGGAGGACATGACTACGAGCAGTACTTC. Protein sequence: CASSYGGHDYEQYF.

This chain links TRBV4-1 with TRBJ2-1; 16 positions agree with TRBD2. Germline V gene lookup returns CDR1 MGHRA and CDR2 YSYEKL. With 2 bases clipped from V and 8 bases from J, the junction kept 6 bases outside the gene matches. The CDR3 is 17 residues long. This chain's CDR3 is CASSQPGLAGGVDEQFF. CDR3 nucleotide sequence: TGCGCCAGCAGCCAACCGGGACTAGCGGGGGGGGTCGATGAGCAGTTCTTC.

The chain is built from TRBV28 and TRBJ2-3; a possible D gene is TRBD1 (6 bases). V lost 3 bases to trimming and J lost 2 bases, with 12 bases between them. The CDR3 spans 15 residues. Germline V CDR1 and CDR2: MDHEN, SYDVKM. DNA for the CDR3: TGTGCCAGCAGTTTCCCTGACAGGTACACAGATACGCAGTATTTT. Translated, it gives CASSFPDRYTDTQYF.

This clone was seen once. The chain has TRBV29-1 and TRBJ1-2; 7 bases fit TRBD1. The germline V gene encodes CDR1 SQVTM and CDR2 ANQGSEA. After removal of 4 bases from V and 4 bases from J, the junction contained 9 bases not matched to a gene. CDR3 length: 14 amino acids. CDR3 sequence: CSVGQGGELYGYTF. The CDR3 coding sequence is TGCAGCGTTGGACAGGGAGGAGAACTCTATGGCTACACCTTC.

The chain recombines TRBV6-6 with TRBJ2-2; 7 bases match TRBD2. Germline CDR1 MNHNY, CDR2 SVGAGI (reference sequence). With V trimmed by 10 bases and J by 5 bases, 13 bases remained unmatched. The CDR3 totals 15 residues. The CDR3 bases are TGTGCCACCTCTAACTCGGGGGGAGATACCGGGGAGCTGTTTTTT. Its protein product is CATSNSGGDTGELFF.

This clone was seen only a few times. The chain couples TRBV6-2 or TRBV6-3 to TRBJ2-7; D is unresolved. CDR1 is MNHEY and CDR2 is SVGEGT in the germline V gene. CDR3 size: 12 residues. With 1 base removed from V and 6 bases from J, the gap between germline ends came to 7 bases. CDR3 DNA sequence: TGTGCCAGCAGTTACTTCGGAGTCGAGCAGTACTTC. This codes for CASSYFGVEQYF.

In this sample, this clone turned up once. This sequence joins TRBV5-6 and TRBJ2-7; no definite D call. Trimming removed 5 bases from V and 4 bases from J, with 16 bases in between. This CDR3 has 14 residues. The V gene's germline CDR1 is SGHDT and CDR2 YYEEEE. CDR3 sequence: CASSGPLPEYEQYF. DNA for the CDR3: TGTGCCAGCAGTGGACCCCTTCCCGAATACGAGCAGTACTTC.

The V gene is TRBV4-2, the J gene TRBJ2-7; 9 bases are a match to TRBD1. Trimming cost V 1 base and J 2 bases; bases outside gene matches: 3. Per the germline V gene, CDR1 is LGHNA and CDR2 is YNFKEQ. The CDR3 length is 15 residues. The CDR3 sequence is CASSQVGQGTYEQYF. CDR3 bases: TGTGCCAGCAGCCAAGTGGGACAGGGAACCTACGAGCAGTACTTC.

The CDR3 nucleotides are TGTGCCAGCAGCCCGGGACAGGGGATCGGTGAGCAGTTCTTC. Translation gives CASSPGQGIGEQFF. The chain recombines TRBV28 with TRBJ2-1; TRBD1 agrees at 10 bases. CDR3 size: 14 residues. The V and J ends lost 6 bases and 9 bases, in that order; junction bases with no gene match: 8. In germline, CDR1 is MDHEN, CDR2 SYDVKM.

This sequence joins TRBV24-1 and TRBJ2-2; 12 bases agree with TRBD2. CDR1 and CDR2 from the germline V gene are KGHDR and SFDVKD. CDR3 length: 17 amino acids. J gave up 6 bases and V 2 bases, and 6 bases lay outside the gene matches. CDR3 loop: CATSDSPSGRAAGELFF. Written as DNA, the CDR3 is TGTGCCACCAGTGATTCCCCTAGCGGGAGGGCCGCCGGGGAGCTGTTTTTT.

DNA for the CDR3: TGTGCCACCAGTGATTTGGGTAGGGACGGGGGCTCAGATACGCAGTATTTT. Protein product: CATSDLGRDGGSDTQYF. The chain couples TRBV24-1 to TRBJ2-3; the D call may be TRBD1 or TRBD2 (6 bases each). Germline V gene sequence: CDR1 KGHDR, CDR2 SFDVKD. The CDR3 spans 17 residues. The V gene lost 0 bases and the J gene lost 4 bases, with 16 bases spanning the gap.

The chain employs TRBV27 and TRBJ1-5; D gene uncertain. From germline, CDR1 is MNHEY and CDR2 SMNVEV (reference sequence). The CDR3 length is 14 residues. V lost 3 bases to trimming and J lost 6 bases, with 12 bases between them. The CDR3 region has the DNA TGTGCCAGCAGTTTGTTGACGGGAGGTCAGCCCCAGCATTTT. Amino acids: CASSLLTGGQPQHF.

V gene TRBV7-9 combines with J gene TRBJ2-7; the D is unclear. The CDR3 consists of 12 residues. Trimming cost V 2 bases and J 4 bases, with 6 bases left between them. Germline CDR1 reads SEHNR; CDR2 reads FQNEAQ (reference sequence). CDR3 sequence (DNA): TGTGCCAGCAGCTTAACAGTTTACGAGCAGTACTTC. This gives the protein CASSLTVYEQYF.